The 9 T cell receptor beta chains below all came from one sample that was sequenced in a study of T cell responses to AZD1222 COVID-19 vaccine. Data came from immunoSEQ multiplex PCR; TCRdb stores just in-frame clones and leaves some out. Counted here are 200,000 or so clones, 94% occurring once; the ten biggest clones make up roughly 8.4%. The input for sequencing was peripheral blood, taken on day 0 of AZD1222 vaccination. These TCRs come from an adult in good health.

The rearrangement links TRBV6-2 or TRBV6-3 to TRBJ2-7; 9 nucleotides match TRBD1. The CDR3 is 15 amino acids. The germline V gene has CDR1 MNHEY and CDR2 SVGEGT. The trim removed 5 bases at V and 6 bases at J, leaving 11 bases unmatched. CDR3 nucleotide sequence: TGTGCCAGCAGTCGCCCGGGACAGGGAATTGTCGAGCAGTACTTC. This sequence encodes CASSRPGQGIVEQYF.

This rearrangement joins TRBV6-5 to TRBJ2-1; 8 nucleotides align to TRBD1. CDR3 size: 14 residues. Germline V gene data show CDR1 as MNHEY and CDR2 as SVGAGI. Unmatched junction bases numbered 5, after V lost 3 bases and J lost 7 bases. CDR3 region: CASSYVQGANEQFF. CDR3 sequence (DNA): TGTGCCAGCAGTTATGTCCAGGGGGCAAATGAGCAGTTCTTC.

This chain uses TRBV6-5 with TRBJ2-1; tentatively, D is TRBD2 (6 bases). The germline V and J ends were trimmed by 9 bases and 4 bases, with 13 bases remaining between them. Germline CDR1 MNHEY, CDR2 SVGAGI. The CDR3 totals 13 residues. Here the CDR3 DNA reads TGTGCCAGTGGGAGGACTGGATACAATGAGCAGTTCTTC. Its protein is CASGRTGYNEQFF.

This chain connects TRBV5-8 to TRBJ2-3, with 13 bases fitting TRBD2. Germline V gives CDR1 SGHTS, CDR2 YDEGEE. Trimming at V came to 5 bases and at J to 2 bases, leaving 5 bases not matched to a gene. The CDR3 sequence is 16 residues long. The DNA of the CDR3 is TGTGCCAGCAGTCCGACTAGCGGGAGGATCACAGATACGCAGTATTTT. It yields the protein CASSPTSGRITDTQYF.

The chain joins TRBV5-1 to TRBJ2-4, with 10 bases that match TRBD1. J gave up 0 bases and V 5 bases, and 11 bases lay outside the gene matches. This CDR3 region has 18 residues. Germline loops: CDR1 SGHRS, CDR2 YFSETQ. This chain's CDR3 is CASRPGTGAFLAKNIQYF. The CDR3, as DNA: TGCGCCAGCAGACCCGGGACAGGGGCCTTCTTAGCCAAAAACATTCAGTACTTC.

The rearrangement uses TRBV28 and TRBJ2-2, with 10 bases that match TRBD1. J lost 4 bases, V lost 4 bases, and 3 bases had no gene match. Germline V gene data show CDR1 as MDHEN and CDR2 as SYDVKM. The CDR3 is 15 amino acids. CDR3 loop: CASSSGTGVTGELFF. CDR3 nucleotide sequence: TGTGCCAGCAGTTCCGGGACAGGGGTCACCGGGGAGCTGTTTTTT.

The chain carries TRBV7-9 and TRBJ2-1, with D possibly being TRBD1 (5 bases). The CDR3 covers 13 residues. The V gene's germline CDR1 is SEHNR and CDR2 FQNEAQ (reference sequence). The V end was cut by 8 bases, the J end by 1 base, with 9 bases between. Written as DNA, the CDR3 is TGTGCCAGCCTGACAGAGTCCTACAATGAGCAGTTCTTC. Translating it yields CASLTESYNEQFF.

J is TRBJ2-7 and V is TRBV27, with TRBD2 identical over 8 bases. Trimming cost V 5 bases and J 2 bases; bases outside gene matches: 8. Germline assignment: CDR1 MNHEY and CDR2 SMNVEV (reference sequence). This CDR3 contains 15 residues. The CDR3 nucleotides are TGTGCCAGCAGTCCAGGACTAGCCCTACCCTACGAGCAGTACTTC. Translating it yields CASSPGLALPYEQYF.

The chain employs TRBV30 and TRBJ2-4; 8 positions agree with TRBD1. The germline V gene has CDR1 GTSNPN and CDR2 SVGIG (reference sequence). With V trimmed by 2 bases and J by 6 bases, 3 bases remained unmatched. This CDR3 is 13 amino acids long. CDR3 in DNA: TGTGCCTGGAGTCAGGGGGCTGGAAACATTCAGTACTTC. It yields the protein CAWSQGAGNIQYF. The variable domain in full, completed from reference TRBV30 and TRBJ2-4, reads SQTIHQWPATLVQPVGSPLSLECTVEGTSNPNLYWYRQAAGRGLQLLFYSVGIGQISSEVPQNLSASRPQDRQFILSSKKLLLSDSGFYLCAWSQGAGNIQYFGAGTRLSVL.